The source of this TCR beta chain is a study of shared clonotypes between healthy human individuals. Overall study context: With ages of 18 to 49, the donors were a couple of women and three men. Study findings and constraints: The rarefaction results pointed to incomplete sorted-subset sequencing despite large depth.

The table came from immunoSEQ multiplex PCR; TCRdb's copy has only in-frame clones and leaves some out. Of around 700,000 clones in the sample, 55% to 85% were seen once. The CDR3 runs 14 residues. After removal of 2 bases from V and 6 bases from J, the junction contained 5 bases not matched to a gene. The germline V gene encodes CDR1 SGDLS and CDR2 YYNGEE. Details on this clone: Its antigen is unknown.

V is TRBV9 and J is TRBJ2-1; 7 bases match TRBD2. This TCR derives from a woman in her twenties or thirties in good health. The sample taken for sequencing was memory CD4+ T cells sorted from blood. Subset reported: CD45RA-negative fraction. This CDR3 is CASSVGGSLNEQFF. Written as DNA, the CDR3 is TGTGCCAGCAGCGTTGGCGGGAGTCTCAATGAGCAGTTCTTC. Looking up the rest from reference TRBV9 and TRBJ2-1 gives the full variable domain: DSGVTQTPKHLITATGQRVTLRCSPRSGDLSVYWYQQSLDQGLQFLIQYYNGEERAKGNILERFSAQQFPDLHSELNLSSLELGDSALYFCASSVGGSLNEQFFGPGTRLTVL.